A single sample is the source of the 29 T cell receptor beta chains below, sequenced in a study of control samples from healthy donors and cancer patients. Sequencing was performed with immunoSEQ multiplex PCR; in TCRdb, only in-frame clones are kept and a portion is missing. The sample yields 40,000 to 60,000 clones, about nine tenths seen once. The sample consisted of PBMCs. These receptors were obtained from a man aged 55 to 69 with head and neck cancer.

This rearrangement joins TRBV6-5 to TRBJ2-5; unclear D gene. The germline V gene encodes CDR1 MNHEY and CDR2 SVGAGI. This CDR3 comprises 14 residues. V shed 6 bases and J shed 4 bases, with 15 bases lying between them. The CDR3 DNA reads as TGTGCCAGCAGGGATCGCATGGTTCGAGAGACCCAGTACTTC. Encoded protein: CASRDRMVRETQYF.

This sequence joins TRBV5-6 and TRBJ2-3; 11 bases map to TRBD2. J was trimmed by 4 bases and V by 1 base; bases with no gene match: 5. The CDR3 is 16 amino acids. In germline, CDR1 is SGHDT, CDR2 YYEEEE. CDR3 residues: CASSLRASGGPDTQYF. As DNA, the CDR3 is TGTGCCAGCAGCTTGAGAGCTAGCGGGGGGCCAGATACGCAGTATTTT.

This rearrangement joins TRBV18 to TRBJ1-6; the D is unclear. CDR3 length equals 18 residues. The germline V gene has CDR1 KGHSH and CDR2 LQKENI. The germline V and J ends were trimmed by 4 bases and 8 bases, with 24 bases remaining between them. CDR3 sequence reads: CASSRTPGRSGGDSPLHF. As DNA, the CDR3 is TGTGCCAGCTCACGGACTCCGGGAAGGTCGGGTGGGGATTCACCCCTCCACTTT.

This CDR3 is CASSGTSGGTNTGELFF. Here the CDR3 DNA reads TGTGCCAGCAGTGGGACTAGCGGGGGTACGAACACCGGGGAGCTGTTTTTT. V gene TRBV3-1 (or the pseudogene TRBV3-2) combines with J gene TRBJ2-2; 14 bases match TRBD2. This CDR3 is 17 amino acids long. J lost 0 bases, V lost 6 bases, and 3 bases had no gene match. In germline, CDR1 is LGHDT, CDR2 YNNKEL (reference sequence).

This clone has only a few counts. The chain recombines TRBV4-1 with TRBJ1-6; a possible D gene is TRBD1 (5 bases). The CDR3 loop spans 12 amino acids. Germline CDR1 and CDR2: MGHRA and YSYEKL. V lost 4 bases to trimming and J lost 11 bases, with 9 bases between them. The DNA of the CDR3 is TGCGCCAGCAGCCGTACAGGCGCACCCCTCCACTTT. Encoded protein: CASSRTGAPLHF.

This clone was found once. The chain is built from TRBV6-4 and TRBJ2-1; 10 bases are shared with TRBD2. The ends lost 6 bases at V and 2 bases at J; junction bases unmatched: 10. Germline lookup yields CDR1 MRHNA and CDR2 SNTAGT. The CDR3 spans 17 residues. CDR3 DNA sequence: TGTGCCAGCAGCGCCAGCGGGAGGGGGAGTACCTACAATGAGCAGTTCTTC. Amino acids: CASSASGRGSTYNEQFF.

This rearrangement joins TRBV18 to TRBJ2-7, with 11 bases identical to TRBD1. This CDR3 is built from 14 residues. V dropped 4 bases and J dropped 7; count of bases not matched to a gene: 6. Per germline, CDR1 KGHSH and CDR2 LQKENI. The CDR3 here is CASSLGQGAGEQYF. As DNA, the CDR3 is TGTGCCAGCTCACTTGGACAGGGGGCGGGTGAGCAGTACTTC.

The chain employs TRBV6-5 and TRBJ2-3; TRBD2 might be the D (6 bases). Germline-derived CDR1 and CDR2 are MNHEY and SVGAGI. The V end lost 6 bases, the J end lost 0 bases, and 10 bases lay between the germline ends. The CDR3 loop spans 14 amino acids. The CDR3 sequence is CASRGGTSTDTQYF. CDR3 DNA: TGTGCCAGCAGGGGGGGTACTAGCACAGATACGCAGTATTTT.

The chain recombines TRBV28 with TRBJ1-4; tentative D call: TRBD1 (5 bases). Germline values: CDR1 MDHEN, CDR2 SYDVKM. V shed 6 bases and J shed 6 bases, with 14 bases lying between them. The CDR3 length is 14 residues. Here the CDR3 DNA reads TGTGCCAGCAGGGGGCCCGCCGGTCATGAAAAACTGTTTTTT. The encoded protein is CASRGPAGHEKLFF.

V and J are TRBV27 and TRBJ2-4; no clear D. Trimming removed 0 bases from V and 1 base from J, with 7 bases in between. CDR3 length: 15 residues. Germline CDR1 and CDR2: MNHEY and SMNVEV (reference sequence). The CDR3 spells CASSLSVGAKNIQYF. Written as DNA, the CDR3 is TGTGCCAGCAGTTTATCGGTAGGGGCCAAAAACATTCAGTACTTC.

This clone turned up a few times. V is TRBV5-1 and J is TRBJ1-1, with a possible D match to TRBD1 (5 bases). Per the germline V gene, CDR1 is SGHRS and CDR2 is YFSETQ. The ends were cut back, 2 bases at V and 3 bases at J, with 11 bases in the middle. The CDR3 has 14 amino acids. CDR3 sequence: CASSFRVLDTEAFF. The CDR3 bases are TGCGCCAGCAGCTTCAGGGTCTTGGACACTGAAGCTTTCTTT.

This chain links TRBV6-2 or TRBV6-3 with TRBJ2-7, with a possible D match to TRBD1 (6 bases). V was trimmed by 0 bases and J by 4 bases, leaving 13 bases between them. Germline assignment: CDR1 MNHEY and CDR2 SVGEGT. The CDR3 extends over 15 amino acids. This chain's CDR3 is CASSYSESTGYEQYF. The CDR3 DNA reads as TGTGCCAGCAGTTACTCCGAATCTACAGGGTACGAGCAGTACTTC.

V is TRBV6-5 and J is TRBJ1-3; TRBD1 matches 8 bases. Germline CDR1 and CDR2: MNHEY and SVGAGI. This CDR3 spans 15 amino acids. The V gene end was trimmed by 0 bases and the J gene end by 7 bases; junction bases not matched to a gene: 5. The CDR3 nucleotides read TGTGCCAGCAGTTACTCAGGACAGGGCACTAACACCATATATTTT. As protein: CASSYSGQGTNTIYF.

This clone was counted a few times. The genes are TRBV5-8 and TRBJ1-5; tentatively, D is TRBD1 (5 bases). V was pared by 4 bases and J by 0 bases, with 11 bases between. The length of the CDR3 is 15 residues. CDR1 SGHTS and CDR2 YDEGEE come from the germline V gene. The CDR3 sequence: CASSEGQVSNQPQHF. The CDR3, as DNA: TGTGCCAGCAGCGAGGGGCAGGTTAGCAATCAGCCCCAGCATTTT.

The chain employs TRBV5-1 and TRBJ2-6; TRBD1 agrees at 9 bases. V was pared by 0 bases and J by 1 base, with 8 bases of the junction left unmatched. Germline CDR1 and CDR2: SGHRS and YFSETQ. This CDR3 is 19 amino acids long. Here the CDR3 reads CASSLAPGQGRSGANVLTF. As DNA, the CDR3 is TGCGCCAGCAGCTTGGCCCCGGGACAGGGTCGATCTGGGGCCAACGTCCTGACTTTC.

This clone has only one observation. The chain couples TRBV6-5 to TRBJ2-3; D not resolved. CDR1 MNHEY and CDR2 SVGAGI come from the germline V gene. This CDR3 is 12 amino acids long. V was clipped by 6 bases and J by 0 bases, with 4 bases between them. The CDR3 DNA reads as TGTGCCAGCAGACAGAGCACAGATACGCAGTATTTT. It yields the protein CASRQSTDTQYF.

The chain carries TRBV7-2 and TRBJ1-6; no definite D call. The V gene lost 1 base and the J gene lost 9 bases, with 13 bases spanning the gap. This CDR3 spans 15 amino acids. The germline V gene has CDR1 SGHTA and CDR2 FQGNSA. The CDR3 loop is CASSLESGFTSPLHF. CDR3 DNA: TGTGCCAGCAGCTTAGAGTCCGGGTTCACTTCACCCCTCCACTTT.

This chain joins TRBV28 and TRBJ1-1; unclear D gene. CDR1 and CDR2 (germline): MDHEN, SYDVKM. The CDR3 has 12 residues. Trimming cost V 6 bases and J 7 bases, with 12 bases left between them. CDR3 amino acids: CASSEGRVEAFF. The CDR3 DNA is TGTGCCAGCAGCGAAGGACGGGTTGAAGCTTTCTTT.

The genes are TRBV3-1 (or the pseudogene TRBV3-2) and TRBJ2-7; D is ambiguous. The germline V gene encodes CDR1 LGHDT and CDR2 YNNKEL (reference sequence). Trimming left V 0 bases short and J 5 bases short, with 8 bases between. The CDR3 loop spans 13 amino acids. This chain's CDR3 is CASSQESVHEQYF. The CDR3 DNA reads TGTGCCAGCAGCCAAGAAAGTGTCCACGAGCAGTACTTC.

This chain links TRBV19 with TRBJ2-3; 11 nucleotides agree with TRBD1. CDR3 length: 15 amino acids. Looked up from germline, CDR1 is LNHDA and CDR2 is SQIVND (reference sequence). V was clipped by 6 bases and J by 3 bases; unmatched bases: 5. In nucleotides, the CDR3 is TGTGCCAGTAGGCTCGGACAGGGGGCTACAGATACGCAGTATTTT. It is translated as CASRLGQGATDTQYF.

V usage is TRBV7-2 and J usage is TRBJ1-1; 7 bases line up with TRBD1. V was clipped by 5 bases and J by 4 bases; unmatched bases: 10. The length of the CDR3 is 15 residues. CDR1 and CDR2 (germline): SGHTA, FQGNSA. In DNA form, the CDR3 reads TGTGCCAGCAGCCCTTGGACAGGACCTAGCACTGAAGCTTTCTTT. Protein: CASSPWTGPSTEAFF.

The rearrangement joins TRBV2 to TRBJ2-7; 11 nucleotides align to TRBD2. This CDR3 region has 15 residues. In germline, CDR1 is SNHLY, CDR2 FYNNEI. Trimming cost V 4 bases and J 2 bases; bases outside gene matches: 4. The CDR3 DNA sequence: TGTGCCAGCAGTGCTGGGACTAGCGGAACCTACGAGCAGTACTTC. Translated, it gives CASSAGTSGTYEQYF.

The rearrangement uses TRBV18 and TRBJ1-4; D possibly corresponds to TRBD1 (6 bases). CDR1 and CDR2 from the germline V gene are KGHSH and LQKENI. V dropped 4 bases and J dropped 8 bases, with 11 bases sitting between them. The CDR3 contains 13 residues. The CDR3 region has the DNA TGTGCCAGCTCACGGGACATGGGGGAAAAACTGTTTTTT. It yields the protein CASSRDMGEKLFF.

CDR3 region: CASSQLPGLVPATQYF. CDR3 sequence (DNA): TGCGCCAGCAGCCAATTACCGGGACTAGTCCCAGCAACCCAGTACTTC. The chain carries TRBV4-1 and TRBJ2-5; 8 bases agree with TRBD2. V was pared by 2 bases and J by 8 bases, with 13 bases of the junction left unmatched. Germline CDR1 reads MGHRA; CDR2 reads YSYEKL. The CDR3 covers 16 residues.

This sequence joins TRBV5-5 and TRBJ1-1; D remains unclear. V lost 0 bases and J 1 base, leaving 7 bases between the germline ends. From germline, CDR1 is SGHKS and CDR2 YYEKEE (reference sequence). This CDR3 is 14 amino acids long. CDR3 nucleotides: TGTGCCAGCAGCTTGGCCGTCGGGAACACTGAAGCTTTCTTT. It yields the protein CASSLAVGNTEAFF.

This clone was counted once. This chain joins TRBV7-8 and TRBJ2-3, with unresolved D. Germline assignment: CDR1 SGHVS and CDR2 FQNEAQ. Trimming cost V 4 bases and J 2 bases, with 7 bases left between them. The CDR3 is made up of 13 amino acids. CDR3 residues: CASSWGNTDTQYF. The CDR3 DNA sequence: TGTGCCAGCAGCTGGGGTAACACAGATACGCAGTATTTT. Combining the CDR3 with reference TRBV7-8 and TRBJ2-3 gives the whole variable domain GAGVSQSPRYKVAKRGQDVALRCDPISGHVSLFWYQQALGQGPEFLTYFQNEAQLDKSGLPSDRFFAERPEGSVSTLKIQRTQQEDSAVYLCASSWGNTDTQYFGPGTRLTVL.

This rearrangement joins TRBV19 to TRBJ1-6; D gene unclear. This CDR3 contains 11 residues. V lost 6 bases and J lost 7, with 4 bases in between. CDR1 is LNHDA and CDR2 is SQIVND in the germline V gene (reference sequence). The CDR3 protein is CASSANSPLHF. CDR3 nucleotide sequence: TGTGCCAGTAGCGCGAATTCACCCCTCCACTTT.

This chain links TRBV3-1 (or the pseudogene TRBV3-2) with TRBJ2-4; 8 bases map to TRBD1. V lost 1 base, J lost 6 bases, and 8 bases stayed unmatched. CDR3 length: 16 amino acids. The germline gives CDR1 LGHDT, CDR2 YNNKEL (reference sequence). The CDR3: CASSQGADRGTNIQYF. The CDR3 DNA sequence: TGTGCCAGCAGCCAAGGAGCAGACAGGGGTACAAACATTCAGTACTTC.

This clone showed up just once. The gene calls are TRBV5-1 and TRBJ2-7; TRBD1 aligns across 8 bases. CDR3 length equals 15 residues. Germline loops: CDR1 SGHRS, CDR2 YFSETQ. V dropped 0 bases and J dropped 9; count of bases not matched to a gene: 11. The CDR3 loop is CASSLATGDVRVQYF. The CDR3 DNA follows: TGCGCCAGCAGCTTGGCGACAGGGGATGTGAGGGTGCAGTACTTC.